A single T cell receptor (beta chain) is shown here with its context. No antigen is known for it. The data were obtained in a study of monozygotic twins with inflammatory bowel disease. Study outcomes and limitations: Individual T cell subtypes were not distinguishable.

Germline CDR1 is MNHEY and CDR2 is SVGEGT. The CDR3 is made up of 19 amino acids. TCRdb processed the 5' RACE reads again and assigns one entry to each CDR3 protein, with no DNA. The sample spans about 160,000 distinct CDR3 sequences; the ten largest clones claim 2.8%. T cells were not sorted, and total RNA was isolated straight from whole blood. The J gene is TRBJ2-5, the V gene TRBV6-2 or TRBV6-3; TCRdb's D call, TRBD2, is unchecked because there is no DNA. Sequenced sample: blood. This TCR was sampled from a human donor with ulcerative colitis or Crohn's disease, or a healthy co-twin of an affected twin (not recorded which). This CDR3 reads CASTLGTSGSFDARETQYF.